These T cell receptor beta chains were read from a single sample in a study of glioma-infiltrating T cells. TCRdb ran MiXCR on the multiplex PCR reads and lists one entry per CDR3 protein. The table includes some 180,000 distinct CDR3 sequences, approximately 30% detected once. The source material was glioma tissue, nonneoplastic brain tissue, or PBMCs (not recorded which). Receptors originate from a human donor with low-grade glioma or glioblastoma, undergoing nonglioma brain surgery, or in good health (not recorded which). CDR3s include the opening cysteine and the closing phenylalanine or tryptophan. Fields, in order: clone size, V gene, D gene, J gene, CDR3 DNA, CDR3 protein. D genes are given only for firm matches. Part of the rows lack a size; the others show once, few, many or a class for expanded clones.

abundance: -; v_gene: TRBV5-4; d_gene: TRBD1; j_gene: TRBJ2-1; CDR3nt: TGTGCCAGCAGCCCGGGGCAGGGGGCGGGCTCCTACAATGAGCAGTTCTTC; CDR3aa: CASSPGQGAGSYNEQFF
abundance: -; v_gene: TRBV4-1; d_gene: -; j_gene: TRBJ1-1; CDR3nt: TGCGCCAGCAGCCAATCGAGAGGGGTGAACACTGAAGCTTTCTTT; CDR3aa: CASSQSRGVNTEAFF
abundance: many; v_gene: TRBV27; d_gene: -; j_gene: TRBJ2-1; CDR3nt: TGTGCCAGCACGAGCGTCTACAATGAGCAGTTCTTC; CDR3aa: CASTSVYNEQFF
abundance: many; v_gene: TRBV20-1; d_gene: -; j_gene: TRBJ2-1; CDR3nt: TGCAGTGCTAGGCGGACCCCCTACAATGAGCAGTTCTTC; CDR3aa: CSARRTPYNEQFF
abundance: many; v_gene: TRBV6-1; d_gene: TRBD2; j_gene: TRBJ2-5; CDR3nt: TGTGCCACACATCGGACTAGCGGGGGGGCGGAGACCCAGTACTTC; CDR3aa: CATHRTSGGAETQYF
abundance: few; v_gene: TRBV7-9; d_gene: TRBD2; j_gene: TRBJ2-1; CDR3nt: TGTGCCAGCAGCGTAACTAGCGCCGCCTACAATGAGCAGTTCTTC; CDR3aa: CASSVTSAAYNEQFF
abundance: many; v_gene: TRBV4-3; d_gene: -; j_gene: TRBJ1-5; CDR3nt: TGCGCCAGCAGCCAAGATCGGTTAACAGGGCATCAGCCCCAGCATTTT; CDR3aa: CASSQDRLTGHQPQHF
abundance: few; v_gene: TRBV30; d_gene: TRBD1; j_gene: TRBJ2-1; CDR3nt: TGTGCCTGGAGTTTCCGACAGGGGCAGAATGAGCAGTTCTTC; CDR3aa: CAWSFRQGQNEQFF
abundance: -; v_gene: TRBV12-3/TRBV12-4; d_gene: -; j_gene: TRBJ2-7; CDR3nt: TGTGCCAGCAGTTTACAGGGCCCGGCGAGCTACGAGCAGTACTTC; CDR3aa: CASSLQGPASYEQYF
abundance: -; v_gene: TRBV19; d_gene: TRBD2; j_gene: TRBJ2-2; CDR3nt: TGTGCCAGTAGCCTCCTCCCCTCCGGGACTAGGAACACCGGGGAGCTGTTTTTT; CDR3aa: CASSLLPSGTRNTGELFF
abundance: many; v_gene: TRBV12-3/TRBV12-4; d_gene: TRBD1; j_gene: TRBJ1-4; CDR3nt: TGTGCCAGCAGACCCGACAGGGGGGAAGGGGAAAAACTGTTTTTT; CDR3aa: CASRPDRGEGEKLFF
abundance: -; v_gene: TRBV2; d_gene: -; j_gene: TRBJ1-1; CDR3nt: TGTGCCAGCAGCGTAGGGCAGGCAAAAACTGAAGCTTTCTTT; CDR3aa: CASSVGQAKTEAFF
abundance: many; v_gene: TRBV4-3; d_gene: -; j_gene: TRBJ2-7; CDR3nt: TGCGCCAGCAGCCAGTCCTACAGGAGAAGGGACGAGCAGTACTTC; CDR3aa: CASSQSYRRRDEQYF
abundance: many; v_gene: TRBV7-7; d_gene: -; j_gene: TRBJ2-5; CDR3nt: TGTGCCAGCAGCTTAATCGTAGAAGAGACCCAGTACTTC; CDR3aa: CASSLIVEETQYF
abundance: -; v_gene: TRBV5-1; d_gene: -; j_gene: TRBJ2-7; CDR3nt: TGCGCCAGCAGCTTGGCCGCTAACGACATTACTCGCTACGAGCAGTACTTC; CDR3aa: CASSLAANDITRYEQYF
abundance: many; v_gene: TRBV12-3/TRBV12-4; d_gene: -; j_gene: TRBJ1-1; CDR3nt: TGTGCCAGCAGTTTCAGAAACACTGAAGCTTTCTTT; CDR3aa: CASSFRNTEAFF
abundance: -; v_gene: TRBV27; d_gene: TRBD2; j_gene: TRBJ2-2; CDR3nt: TGTGCCAGCAGTGAAGCGGTGATAGCGGGAGGGCCCTCAGACACCGGGGAGCTGTTTTTT; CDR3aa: CASSEAVIAGGPSDTGELFF
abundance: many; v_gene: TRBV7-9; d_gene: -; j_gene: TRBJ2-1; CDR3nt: TGTGCCAGCAGCTTTACGCACTACAATGAGCAGTTCTTC; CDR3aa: CASSFTHYNEQFF
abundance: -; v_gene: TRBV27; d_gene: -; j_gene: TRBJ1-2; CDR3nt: TGTGCCGGCAGTTCGGGGGGCCACTATGGCTACACTTTC; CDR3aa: CAGSSGGHYGYTF
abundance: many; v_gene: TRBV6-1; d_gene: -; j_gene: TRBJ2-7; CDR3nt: TGTGCCAGCAGTGTGACCGGGACACGGATGAGCGAGCAGTACTTC; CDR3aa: CASSVTGTRMSEQYF
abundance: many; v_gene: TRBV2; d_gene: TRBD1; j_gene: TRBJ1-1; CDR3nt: TGTGCCAGCAGTGGACAGGGTGCTGAAGCTTTCTTT; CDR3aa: CASSGQGAEAFF
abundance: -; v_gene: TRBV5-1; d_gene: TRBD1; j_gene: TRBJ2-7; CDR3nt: TGCGCCAGCAAGGGGACAGGTCGTTCCTACGAGCAGTACTTC; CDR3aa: CASKGTGRSYEQYF
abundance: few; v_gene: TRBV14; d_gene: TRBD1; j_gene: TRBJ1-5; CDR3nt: TGTGCCAGCAGCCAAGTGAACAGGGGCCCCCAGCATTTT; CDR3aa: CASSQVNRGPQHF
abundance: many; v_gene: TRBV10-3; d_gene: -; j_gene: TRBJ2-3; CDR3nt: TGTGCCATCAGGAGCTCAGATACGCAGTATTTT; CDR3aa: CAIRSSDTQYF
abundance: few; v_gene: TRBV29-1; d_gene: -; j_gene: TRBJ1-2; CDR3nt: TGCAGCGCTGGACAGACTAACTATGGCTACACCTTC; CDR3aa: CSAGQTNYGYTF
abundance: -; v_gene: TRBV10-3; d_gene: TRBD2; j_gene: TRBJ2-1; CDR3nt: TGTGCCATCAGTCTCGGACTAGCGGGAGCTCCCAATGAGCAGTTCTTC; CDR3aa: CAISLGLAGAPNEQFF
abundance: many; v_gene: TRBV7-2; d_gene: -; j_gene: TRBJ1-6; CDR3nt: TGTGCCAGCAGCTTAGTAATGACGGGGAGGGATAATTCACCCCTCCACTTT; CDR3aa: CASSLVMTGRDNSPLHF
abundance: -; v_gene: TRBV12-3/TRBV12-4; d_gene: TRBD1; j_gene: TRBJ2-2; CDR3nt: TGTGCCAGCAGTTTTGTGACAGGGACAGGGAACACCGGGGAGCTGTTTTTT; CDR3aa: CASSFVTGTGNTGELFF
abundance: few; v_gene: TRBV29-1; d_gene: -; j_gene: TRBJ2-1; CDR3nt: TGCAGCGTGGGGGGGGCCTCCTACAATGAGCAGTTCTTC; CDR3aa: CSVGGASYNEQFF
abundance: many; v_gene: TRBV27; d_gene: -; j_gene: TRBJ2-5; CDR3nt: TGTGCCAGCAGTAGCACAGGCTTTATCCAAGAGACCCAGTACTTC; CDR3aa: CASSSTGFIQETQYF
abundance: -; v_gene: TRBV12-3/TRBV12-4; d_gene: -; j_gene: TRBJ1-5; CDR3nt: TGTGCCAGCACCCCCGTGGGGCTAAACAGTCAGCCCCAGCATTTT; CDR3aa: CASTPVGLNSQPQHF
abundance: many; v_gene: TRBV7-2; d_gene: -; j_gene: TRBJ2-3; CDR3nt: TGTGCCAGCAGCTTAGGGAACTCCCCTTCCGAGCGGAGCACAGATACGCAGTATTTT; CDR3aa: CASSLGNSPSERSTDTQYF
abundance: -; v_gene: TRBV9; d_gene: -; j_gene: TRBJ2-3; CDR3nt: TGTGCCAGCAGCGTTACTAGTAACGGGCAAGATACGCAGTATTTT; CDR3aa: CASSVTSNGQDTQYF
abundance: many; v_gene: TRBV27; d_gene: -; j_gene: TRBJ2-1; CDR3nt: TGTGCCAGCAGTCCAACCGCAGGGTCTGGGTCGGAGTTCTTC; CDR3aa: CASSPTAGSGSEFF
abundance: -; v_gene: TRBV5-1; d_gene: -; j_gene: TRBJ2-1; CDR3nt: TGCGCCAGCACCAACCCATCTACCCTATACAATGAGCAGTTCTTC; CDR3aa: CASTNPSTLYNEQFF
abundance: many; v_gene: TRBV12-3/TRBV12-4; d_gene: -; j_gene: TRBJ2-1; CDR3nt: TGTGCCAGCAGTCCCCCCGTAGACCCCTACAATGAGCAGTTCTTC; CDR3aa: CASSPPVDPYNEQFF
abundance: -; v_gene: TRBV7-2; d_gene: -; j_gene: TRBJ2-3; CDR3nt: TGTGCCAGCAGCCCAAACTACCAAGATACGCAGTATTTT; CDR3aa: CASSPNYQDTQYF
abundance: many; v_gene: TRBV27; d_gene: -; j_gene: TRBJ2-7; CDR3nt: TGTGCCAGCAGTTTATCAGGGGGGGTACCCTACGAGCAGTACTTC; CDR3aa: CASSLSGGVPYEQYF
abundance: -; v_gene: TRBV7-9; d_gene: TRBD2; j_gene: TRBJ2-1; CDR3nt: TGTGCCAGCAGCTTAGCGACTAGCGGGAGAATGGGAAATGAGCAGTTCTTC; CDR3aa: CASSLATSGRMGNEQFF
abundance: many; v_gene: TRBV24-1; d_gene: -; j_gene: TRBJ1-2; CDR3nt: TGTGCCACCAGTGACCAGACCGGGAGTGGCTACACCTTC; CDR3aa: CATSDQTGSGYTF
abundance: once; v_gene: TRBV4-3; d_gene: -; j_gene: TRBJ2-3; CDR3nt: TGCGCCAGCAGCCGCTGGAGTCCAAGCACATATACGCAGTATTTT; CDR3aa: CASSRWSPSTYTQYF
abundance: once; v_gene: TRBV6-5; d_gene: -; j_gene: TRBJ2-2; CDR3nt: TGTGCCAGCAGCTCCTCGGTAGGCGGGAAGATGTTTTTT; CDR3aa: CASSSSVGGKMFF
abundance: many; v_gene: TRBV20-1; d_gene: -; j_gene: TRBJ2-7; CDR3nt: TGCAGTGCTAGAGATGACAGCTTCTACGAGCAGTACTTC; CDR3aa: CSARDDSFYEQYF
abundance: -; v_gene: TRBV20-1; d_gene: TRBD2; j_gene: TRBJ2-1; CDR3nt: TGCAGTGCGTCGACTAGCGGGAGGGTACCCTACAATGAGCAGTTCTTC; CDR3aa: CSASTSGRVPYNEQFF
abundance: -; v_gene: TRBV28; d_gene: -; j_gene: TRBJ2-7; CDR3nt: TGTGCCAGCCGCGCACAGGGCTACGAGCAGTACTTC; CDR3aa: CASRAQGYEQYF
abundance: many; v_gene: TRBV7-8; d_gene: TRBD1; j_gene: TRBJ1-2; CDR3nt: TGTGCCAGCAGCTTAGAACAGGGGCACTATGGCTACACCTTC; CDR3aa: CASSLEQGHYGYTF
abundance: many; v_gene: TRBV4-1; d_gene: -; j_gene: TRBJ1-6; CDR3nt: TGCGCCAGCAGCCAAGATAGCAGGGAGAGTTCACCCCTCCACTTT; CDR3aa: CASSQDSRESSPLHF
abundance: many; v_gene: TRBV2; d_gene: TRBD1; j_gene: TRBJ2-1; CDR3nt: TGTGCCAGCAGTTTCCAGCGGGACAGGGGTGAGCAGTTCTTC; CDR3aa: CASSFQRDRGEQFF